These 10 T cell receptor beta chains share one sample of origin, sequenced in a study of response to subunit inactivated influenza vaccine. TCRdb fed the RT-PCR reads into MiXCR, producing one record per CDR3 protein. The sample consists of roughly 160,000 distinct CDR3 sequences, roughly 10% of them appearing once. The material was CD8+ T cells sorted from PBMCs, obtained less than 30 months after vaccination. The receptors come from a man aged 50-75 years who received an inactivated influenza vaccine.

This clonotype was seen a handful of times. The chain recombines TRBV7-3 with TRBJ2-3; TRBD2 matches at 7 bases. With V trimmed by 2 bases and J by 0 bases, 5 bases remained unmatched. CDR3 size: 16 residues. Germline CDR1 SGHTA, CDR2 FQGTGA. The CDR3 DNA reads TGTGCCAGCAGCTTAGTGGGAGGGTTTAGCACAGATACGCAGTATTTT. Amino acids: CASSLVGGFSTDTQYF.

The V call is TRBV29-1, the J call TRBJ1-2, with 7 positions matching TRBD1. Losses at the gene ends were 4 bases for V and 4 bases for J; bases not matched to a gene: 12. The germline V gene has CDR1 SQVTM and CDR2 ANQGSEA. This CDR3 spans 15 amino acids. This CDR3 is CSVAPSTGVGYGYTF. CDR3 nucleotide sequence: TGCAGCGTTGCACCATCTACAGGGGTGGGCTATGGCTACACCTTC.

This clonotype showed up many times. This chain connects TRBV28 to TRBJ2-7, with a weak D call TRBD2 (5 bases). This CDR3 contains 14 residues. The V gene's germline CDR1 is MDHEN and CDR2 SYDVKM. V lost 5 bases and J lost 4, with 15 bases in between. CDR3 residues: CASSLGLSGYEQYF. CDR3 in DNA: TGTGCCAGCAGTCTGGGCCTCTCGGGATACGAGCAGTACTTC.

This clonotype was seen more than once but under ten times. This chain joins TRBV13 and TRBJ2-3; possible D gene TRBD1, 6 bases. Between the trimmed V and J ends, which lost 3 bases and 9 bases, there was a span of 13 bases. Germline V gene lookup returns CDR1 PRHDT and CDR2 FYEKMQ (reference sequence). The CDR3 is 13 amino acids. CDR3 sequence: CASSFRGTNTQYF. The CDR3, as DNA: TGTGCCAGCAGCTTCAGAGGGACAAACACGCAGTATTTT.

The chain has TRBV12-3 or TRBV12-4 and TRBJ2-5, with 8 bases fitting TRBD2. Trimming at V came to 4 bases and at J to 6 bases, leaving 10 bases not matched to a gene. This CDR3 region has 15 residues. The CDR3 DNA reads TGTGCCAGCAGTTATAGCGGGGAGGCCTCGAAGACCCAGTACTTC. Its protein product is CASSYSGEASKTQYF.

In its sample, this clonotype was seen a few times. V and J are TRBV6-1 and TRBJ2-1; D is unresolved. Germline V lookup: CDR1 MNHNS, CDR2 SASEGT. The CDR3 covers 13 residues. Trimming took 2 bases from V and 4 from J, leaving 6 bases between them. CDR3 amino acids: CASSEQYYNEQFF. Written as DNA, the CDR3 is TGTGCCAGCAGTGAACAGTATTACAATGAGCAGTTCTTC.

This clonotype was seen more than once but under ten times. This rearrangement joins TRBV3-1 to TRBJ1-5, with D unresolved. CDR1 and CDR2 (germline): LGHDT, YNNKEL (reference sequence). V lost 4 bases, J lost 5 bases, and 15 bases lay in between. This CDR3 is built from 15 residues. CDR3 sequence: CASSPTGGLDQPQHF. CDR3 nucleotide sequence: TGTGCCAGCAGCCCAACCGGTGGCTTGGATCAGCCCCAGCATTTT. Full variable domain (missing parts from reference TRBV3-1 and TRBJ1-5): DTAVSQTPKYLVTQMGNDKSIKCEQNLGHDTMYWYKQDSKKFLKIMFSYNNKELIINETVPNRFSPKSPDKAHLNLHINSLELGDSAVYFCASSPTGGLDQPQHFGDGTRLSIL.

This clonotype occurred a few times. The chain recombines TRBV11-2 with TRBJ2-7; D is perhaps TRBD1 (5 bases). CDR1 is SGHAT and CDR2 is FQNNGV in the germline V gene. The CDR3 covers 18 residues. V was trimmed by 5 bases and J by 4 bases, leaving 27 bases between them. CDR3 bases: TGTGCCAGCAGCGTTGATGTCCAGGGTATCCCAGTCCAATACGAGCAGTACTTC. It is translated as CASSVDVQGIPVQYEQYF.

This clonotype was detected only a few times. The J gene is TRBJ2-5, the V gene TRBV6-5, with D maybe TRBD2 (6 bases). Trimming took off 2 bases at V and 5 bases at J, with 12 bases between the two ends. CDR1 is MNHEY and CDR2 is SVGAGI in the germline V gene. CDR3 length: 14 amino acids. The CDR3 loop is CASSYGGGEETQYF. CDR3 nucleotide sequence: TGTGCCAGCAGTTACGGGGGAGGTGAGGAGACCCAGTACTTC.

The rearrangement links TRBV27 to TRBJ2-2; D unresolved. Germline V gene data show CDR1 as MNHEY and CDR2 as SMNVEV (reference sequence). The V and J ends lost 3 bases and 7 bases respectively, with 6 bases between them. This CDR3 has 12 residues. DNA of the CDR3: TGTGCCAGCAGTTTGGGTAACGGGGAGCTGTTTTTT. Encoded protein: CASSLGNGELFF.